Sequencing of this TCR beta chain was carried out in a study of PD-L1 blockade in urothelial cancer (dated by TCRdb to 2016 to 2017). For the wider study: Therapy was started in about 2014 for all patients, and atezolizumab 1,200 mg was administered intravenously every 3 weeks. Twenty-five of 29 patients were males with bladder-origin urothelial cancer, and 18 of 29 reported a prior smoking history. An ECOG performance status of 0 or 1 was recorded for the patients, and 0 to 3 prior chemotherapy regimens had been received by the patients. Blood samples were analyzed at 3 weeks after treatment start (second dose) and at 6 weeks after treatment start. Blood samples gave a median of 141,255 T cells and some 83,000 unique TCRs, with a median clonality of around 0.074. The study, an exploratory multi-omic analysis, examined somatic, immune and clinical correlates of response to PD-L1 blockade with atezolizumab in urothelial cancer. Pretreatment tumor samples, along with matched peripheral blood collected serially before and after atezolizumab treatment, underwent TCR sequencing. Durable clinical benefit meant progression-free survival longer than 6 months, and TCR features were also tested against progression-free and overall survival. In the same patients, whole exome sequencing and RNA sequencing of pretreatment tumors were performed in addition to TCR sequencing. Durable clinical benefit was achieved by nine patients but not by the remaining 20. Just over 28 patients had pretreatment blood TCR-seq, about 25 had at least one posttreatment blood collection, and about 25 had tumor TCR-seq. Results the study describes overall, beyond this receptor: Because the sample size was small (n of about 30) and many of the analyses were exploratory, the results are meant to be hypothesis-generating. Greater expansion of tumor-associated TCR clones in peripheral blood 3 weeks after the start of treatment was observed in patients with durable benefit (n ≈ 20, p = 0.022). Improved progression-free and overall survival was associated with having pretreatment peripheral blood TCR clonality below the median.

Synthetic TCR analog templates were spiked into each PCR to estimate absolute template abundance from read counts. TCRbeta CDR3 regions were amplified from genomic DNA with bias-controlled V and J gene primers using the immunoSEQ assay. Sequencing of rearranged TCRbeta segments was performed at approximately 20X coverage. On the study's bioinformatics: Clustering was used to correct sequencing errors, and CDR3s were annotated against IMGT so that V, D and J genes could be assigned. Downstream analyses used only productive TCRbeta rearrangements, leaving out any out-of-frame or stop-codon sequences. Clonality was computed as one minus Shannon entropy normalized by the log of the number of unique productive sequences. Clones differing between time points or between blood and tumor were identified by Fisher's exact test with Benjamini-Hochberg correction at adjusted p below 0.01. TCRdb re-hosts the immuneACCESS table, in-frame sequences only. Its copies lack some clones; in the studies checked, an unresolved V gene accounts for under half of them, and the cause for the rest is not known. The DNA gave D and trimming, while V, J and clone size come from that table. The sample records approximately 100,000 clones, roughly nine tenths of which are singletons. Together, the top ten hold about 0.92% of the sample.

Spanning cysteine to phenylalanine, the CDR3 consists of 14 amino acids. CDR3 DNA is the only sequence kept; it has 42 bases, read in frame from the first base. The CDR1 and CDR2 encoded by the germline V gene are SQVTM and ANQGSEA. Trimming accounts for 4 bases at V and 4 bases at J, while the number of junction bases matched to no gene is 6. The cohort included 25 to 30 patients with locally advanced or metastatic urothelial carcinoma who were treated at Memorial Sloan Kettering on a trial protocol. Peripheral blood mononuclear cells were collected pretreatment and during treatment, at between 1 and 8 total time points per patient. The Qiagen DNeasy Blood extraction kit was used to purify genomic DNA from total PBMCs and from tumor samples. PBMCs were collected pretreatment and during treatment, and were isolated and stored as previously described. Concerning this clone itself: This clone's antigen is unknown. No qualities accompany the bases; no much larger clone lies one base away.

The clonotype was recovered from an elderly woman with urothelial cancer. The rearrangement joined TRBV29-1 to TRBJ2-2; TRBD2 lines up with 7 middle nucleotides. The source was PBMCs, collected around atezolizumab (anti-PD-L1) treatment. CDR3 region: CSVGTSVGTGELFF. The nucleotide sequence is TGCAGCGTTGGAACTAGCGTGGGCACCGGGGAGCTGTTTTTT.